This T cell receptor (beta chain) emerged from a study of CD8 T cells in ankylosing spondylitis. Study results and caveats: The study looked at matched synovial fluid samples from ankylosing spondylitis patients. Disease-linked clones were reported to be significantly enriched there. Prior literature has documented some motif variants in synovial fluid and blood from reactive arthritis. Apparently characteristic of ankylosing spondylitis blood was a TCR beta motif (eight highly homologous variants). The authors found the disease-linked clones to be CD8+ and relatively rare in peripheral blood.

About this clonotype: Its antigen is unknown.

From the 5' RACE reads, TCRdb called clonotypes with MiXCR, one entry per CDR3 protein. The table lists some 90,000 distinct CDR3 sequences, around 26% of them singletons. Trimming removed 4 bases at V and 2 bases at J, with 6 bases between. In germline, CDR1 is SGHRS, CDR2 YFSETQ. The CDR3 is 12 residues long. This clonotype was obtained from a male donor with ankylosing spondylitis or in good health (not recorded which). Sequenced material: blood, either unsorted or a sorted T cell fraction (not recorded which). The gene calls are TRBV5-1 and TRBJ1-2; no clear D gene. As DNA, the CDR3 is TGCGCCAGCAGCCGGGAGAACTATGGCTACACCTTC. Translation: CASSRENYGYTF.